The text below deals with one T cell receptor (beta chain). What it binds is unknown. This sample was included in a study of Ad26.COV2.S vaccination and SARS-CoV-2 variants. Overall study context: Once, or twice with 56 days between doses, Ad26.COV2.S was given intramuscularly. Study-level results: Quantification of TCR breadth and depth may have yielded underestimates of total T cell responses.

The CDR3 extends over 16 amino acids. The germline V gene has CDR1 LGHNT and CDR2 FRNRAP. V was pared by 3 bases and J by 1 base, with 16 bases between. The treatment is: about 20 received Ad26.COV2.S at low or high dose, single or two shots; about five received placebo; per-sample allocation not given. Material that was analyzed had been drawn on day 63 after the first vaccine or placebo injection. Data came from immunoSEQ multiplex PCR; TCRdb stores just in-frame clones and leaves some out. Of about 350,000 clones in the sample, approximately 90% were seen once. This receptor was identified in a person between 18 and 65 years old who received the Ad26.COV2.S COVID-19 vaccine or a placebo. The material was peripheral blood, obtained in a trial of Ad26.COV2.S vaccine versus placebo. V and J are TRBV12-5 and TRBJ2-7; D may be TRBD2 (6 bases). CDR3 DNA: TGTGCTAGTGGTTTCCCCCCGGGGGTTTCTTCCTACGAGCAGTACTTC. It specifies CASGFPPGVSSYEQYF.